The 14 T cell receptor beta chains listed next were all sequenced from one sample in a study of T cell responses to AZD1222 COVID-19 vaccine. TCRdb's copy holds only in-frame clones and misses some; the assay was immunoSEQ multiplex PCR. The sample includes 90,000 to 150,000 clones, around 85% of them seen just once. The input for sequencing was peripheral blood, taken on day 0 of AZD1222 vaccination. These receptors were taken from an adult in good health.

The rearrangement joins TRBV7-8 to TRBJ2-3; D gene ambiguous. The germline gives CDR1 SGHVS, CDR2 FQNEAQ. This CDR3 spans 13 amino acids. Trimming removed 2 bases at V and 4 bases at J, with 7 bases between. CDR3 nucleotides: TGTGCCAGCAGCTTACAGGCCGCAGATACGCAGTATTTT. Residues: CASSLQAADTQYF.

This clone was observed once. The chain uses TRBV5-8 and TRBJ2-6, with D possibly TRBD1 on 5 matching bases. V was clipped by 4 bases and J by 5 bases, with 22 bases between them. CDR1 and CDR2 from the germline V gene are SGHTS and YDEGEE. The CDR3 runs 18 residues. The CDR3 region is CASSQGLGVDAWANVLTF. The CDR3 nucleotides read TGTGCCAGCAGCCAAGGTCTAGGGGTTGACGCGTGGGCCAACGTCCTGACTTTC.

The J gene is TRBJ2-7, the V gene TRBV27; TRBD2 matches at 13 bases. This CDR3 is 15 amino acids long. Germline V gene sequence: CDR1 MNHEY, CDR2 SMNVEV (reference sequence). V shed 5 bases and J 3 bases; nucleotides not matched to a gene: 4. CDR3 bases: TGTGCCAGCAGTAGACTAGCGGGGGGTATCTACGAGCAGTACTTC. It specifies CASSRLAGGIYEQYF.

Points on this clone: At the DNA level, this CDR3 is encoded by other sequences in the same sample as well. The gene calls are TRBV6-5 and TRBJ2-7; D may correspond to TRBD1 or TRBD2 (6 bases each). The V gene lost 2 bases and the J gene lost 1 base, with 12 bases spanning the gap. The CDR3 extends over 15 amino acids. Germline V gives CDR1 MNHEY, CDR2 SVGAGI. The CDR3 loop reads CASSYRRDNSYEQYF. The CDR3 DNA sequence: TGTGCCAGCAGTTACCGGCGGGACAATTCCTACGAGCAGTACTTC.

This chain connects TRBV28 to TRBJ1-5; D uncertain. Germline V gene lookup returns CDR1 MDHEN and CDR2 SYDVKM. Trimming stripped 6 bases from V and 6 bases from J, with 9 bases between. The CDR3 spans 12 residues. CDR3 in amino acids: CASSLGSQPQHF. CDR3 nucleotide sequence: TGTGCCAGCAGCCTGGGGTCTCAGCCCCAGCATTTT.

This rearrangement joins TRBV28 to TRBJ1-5, with TRBD1 as a possible D gene (5 bases). From germline, CDR1 is MDHEN and CDR2 SYDVKM. CDR3 size: 16 residues. The V gene lost 5 bases and the J gene lost 2 bases, with 16 bases spanning the gap. In nucleotides, the CDR3 is TGTGCCAGCAGTCCCCCGGGGAGCAGGGGCAATCAGCCCCAGCATTTT. This gives the protein CASSPPGSRGNQPQHF.

In regard to this clone: Within the sample, other DNA sequences also encode this same CDR3. The J gene is TRBJ2-7, the V gene TRBV11-3; D ambiguous. CDR1 and CDR2 from the germline V gene are SGHNT and YENEEA. With 3 bases removed from V and 0 bases from J, the gap between germline ends came to 0 bases. The CDR3 is made up of 11 amino acids. The CDR3 nucleotides are TGTGCCAGCAGCTTCTCCTACGAGCAGTACTTC. Encoded protein: CASSFSYEQYF.

The chain employs TRBV11-3 and TRBJ2-7, with D tentatively TRBD1 or TRBD2 (6 bases each). The CDR3 loop spans 15 amino acids. Per the germline V gene, CDR1 is SGHNT and CDR2 is YENEEA. V gave up 8 bases and J gave up 0 bases, with 17 bases separating them. The CDR3 here is CASGSGADSSYEQYF. CDR3 sequence (DNA): TGTGCCAGCGGCTCGGGGGCAGATTCCTCCTACGAGCAGTACTTC.

The chain uses TRBV7-6 and TRBJ2-3; D is ambiguous. The V end lost 5 bases, the J end lost 5 bases, and 11 bases lay between the germline ends. CDR3 length equals 13 residues. Germline V gives CDR1 SGHVS, CDR2 FNYEAQ. CDR3 bases: TGTGCCAGCAGCCCAGACGTCCGAGATACGCAGTATTTT. It yields the protein CASSPDVRDTQYF. The entire variable domain, with the rest obtained from reference TRBV7-6 and TRBJ2-3, is as follows: GAGVSQSPRYKVTKRGQDVALRCDPISGHVSLYWYRQALGQGPEFLTYFNYEAQQDKSGLPNDRFSAERPEGSISTLTIQRTEQRDSAMYRCASSPDVRDTQYFGPGTRLTVL.

V gene TRBV14 combines with J gene TRBJ2-1; 9 bases line up with TRBD2. This CDR3 region has 15 residues. The V gene end was trimmed by 3 bases and the J gene end by 4 bases; junction bases not matched to a gene: 4. CDR1 SGHDN and CDR2 FVKESK come from the germline V gene. Here the CDR3 DNA reads TGTGCCAGCAGCCATTCTAGCGGGACTTACAATGAGCAGTTCTTC. As protein: CASSHSSGTYNEQFF.

This clone occurred a few times. This chain links TRBV6-5 with TRBJ1-2; a possible D gene is TRBD1 (5 bases). The CDR3 runs to 15 residues. CDR1 MNHEY and CDR2 SVGAGI come from the germline V gene. Between the trimmed V and J ends, which lost 10 bases and 7 bases, there was a span of 25 bases. The CDR3 nucleotides read TGTGCCATAACAGGCCCCCAAATCGGTTTTGGTGGCTACACCTTC. Amino acids: CAITGPQIGFGGYTF.

The chain couples TRBV7-6 to TRBJ1-1, with TRBD1 matching over 7 bases. Germline V gene sequence: CDR1 SGHVS, CDR2 FNYEAQ. The CDR3 runs 17 residues. The V and J ends lost 1 base and 0 bases, in that order; junction bases with no gene match: 8. The CDR3 reads CASSLGGQTMLNTEAFF. The CDR3 DNA sequence: TGTGCCAGCAGCTTAGGGGGACAGACCATGTTGAACACTGAAGCTTTCTTT.

The chain couples TRBV12-3 or TRBV12-4 to TRBJ1-1, with no clear D. With 5 bases removed from V and 3 bases from J, the gap between germline ends came to 10 bases. The CDR3 runs 13 residues. The CDR3 nucleotides are TGTGCCAGCAGTACCGAGCGGGACACTGAAGCTTTCTTT. It translates to CASSTERDTEAFF.

CDR3 in DNA: TGTGCCAGCGGGGCCGACTGGCAAGAGACCCAGTACTTC. It is translated as CASGADWQETQYF. The rearrangement uses TRBV5-4 and TRBJ2-5; tentatively, D is TRBD1 (5 bases). With 7 bases removed from V and 2 bases from J, the gap between germline ends came to 12 bases. CDR1 SGHNT and CDR2 YYREEE come from the germline V gene (reference sequence). This CDR3 has 13 amino acids.